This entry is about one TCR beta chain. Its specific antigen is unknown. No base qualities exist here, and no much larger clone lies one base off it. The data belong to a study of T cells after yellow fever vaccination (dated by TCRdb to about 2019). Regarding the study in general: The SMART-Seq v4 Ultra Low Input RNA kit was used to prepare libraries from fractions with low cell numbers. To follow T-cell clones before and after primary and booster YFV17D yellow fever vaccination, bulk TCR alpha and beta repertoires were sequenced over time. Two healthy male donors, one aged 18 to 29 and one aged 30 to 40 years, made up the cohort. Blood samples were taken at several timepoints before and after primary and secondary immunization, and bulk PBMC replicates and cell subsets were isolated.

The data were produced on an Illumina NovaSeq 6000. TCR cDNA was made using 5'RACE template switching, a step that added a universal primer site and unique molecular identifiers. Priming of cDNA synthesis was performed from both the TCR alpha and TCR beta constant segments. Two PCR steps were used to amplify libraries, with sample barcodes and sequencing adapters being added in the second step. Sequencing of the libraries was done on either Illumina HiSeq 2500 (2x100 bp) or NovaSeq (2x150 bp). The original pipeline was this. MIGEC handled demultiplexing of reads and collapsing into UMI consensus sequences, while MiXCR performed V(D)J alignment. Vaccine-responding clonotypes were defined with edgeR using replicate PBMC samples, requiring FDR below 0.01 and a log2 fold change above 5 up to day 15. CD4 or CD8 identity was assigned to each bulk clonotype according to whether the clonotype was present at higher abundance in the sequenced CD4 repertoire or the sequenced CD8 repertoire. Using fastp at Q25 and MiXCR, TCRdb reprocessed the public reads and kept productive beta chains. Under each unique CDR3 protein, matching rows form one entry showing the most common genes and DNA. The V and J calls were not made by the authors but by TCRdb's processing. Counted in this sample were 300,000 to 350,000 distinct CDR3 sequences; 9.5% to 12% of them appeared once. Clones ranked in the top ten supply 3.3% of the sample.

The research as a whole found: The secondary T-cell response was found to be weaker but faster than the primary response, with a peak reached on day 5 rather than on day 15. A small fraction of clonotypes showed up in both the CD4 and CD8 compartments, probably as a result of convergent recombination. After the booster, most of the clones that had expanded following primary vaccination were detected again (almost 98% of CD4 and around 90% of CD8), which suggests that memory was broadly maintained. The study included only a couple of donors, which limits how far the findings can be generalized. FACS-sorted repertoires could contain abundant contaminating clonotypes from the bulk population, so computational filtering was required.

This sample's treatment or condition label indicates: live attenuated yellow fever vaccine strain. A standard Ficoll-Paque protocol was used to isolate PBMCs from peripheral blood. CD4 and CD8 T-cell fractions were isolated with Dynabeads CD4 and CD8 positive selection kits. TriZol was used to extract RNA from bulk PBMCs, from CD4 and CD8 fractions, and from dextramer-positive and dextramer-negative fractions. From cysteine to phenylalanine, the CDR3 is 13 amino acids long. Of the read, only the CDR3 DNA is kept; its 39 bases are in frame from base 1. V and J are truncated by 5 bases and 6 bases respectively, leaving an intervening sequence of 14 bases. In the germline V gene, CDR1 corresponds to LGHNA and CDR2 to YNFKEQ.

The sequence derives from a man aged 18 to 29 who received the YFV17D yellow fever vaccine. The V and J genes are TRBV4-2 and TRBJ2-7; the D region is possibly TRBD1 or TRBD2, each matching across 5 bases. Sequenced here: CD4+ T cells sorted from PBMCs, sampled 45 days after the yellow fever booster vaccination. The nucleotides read TGTGCCAGCAGCGGAGAGGGCAGGGCCGAGCAGTACTTC. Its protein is CASSGEGRAEQYF.